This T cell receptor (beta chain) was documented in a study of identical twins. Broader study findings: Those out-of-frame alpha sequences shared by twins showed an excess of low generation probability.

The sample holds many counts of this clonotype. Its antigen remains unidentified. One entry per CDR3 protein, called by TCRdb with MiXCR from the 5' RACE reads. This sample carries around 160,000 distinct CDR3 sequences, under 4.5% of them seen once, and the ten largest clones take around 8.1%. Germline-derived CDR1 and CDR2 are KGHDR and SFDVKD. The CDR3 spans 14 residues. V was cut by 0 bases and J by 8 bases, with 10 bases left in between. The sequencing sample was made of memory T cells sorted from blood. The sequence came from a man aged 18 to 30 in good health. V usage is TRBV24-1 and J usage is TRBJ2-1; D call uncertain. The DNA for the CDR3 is TGTGCCACCAGTGATTTGTCGGTTTCGGATGAGCAGTTCTTC. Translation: CATSDLSVSDEQFF.